Each of the 20 T cell receptor beta chains below was sequenced from the same sample in a study of blood T cells in healthy people across ages. Together with a sample-barcoded 5' primer, a J-beta primer mix was included in a second PCR lasting about 7 to 11 cycles. TCRdb fed the 5' RACE reads into MiXCR, producing one record per CDR3 protein. The sample records 1.4 million to 1.5 million distinct CDR3 sequences, around two fifths being singletons. Sequencing was carried out using blood. The source is a woman younger than 30 in good health.

The rearrangement uses TRBV9 and TRBJ2-1, with no clear D. CDR3 length equals 15 residues. Germline V gives CDR1 SGDLS, CDR2 YYNGEE. Trimming cost V 4 bases and J 6 bases, with 17 bases left between them. CDR3 in amino acids: CASSLGPPRANEQFF. DNA for the CDR3: TGTGCCAGCAGCCTGGGCCCACCCCGGGCCAATGAGCAGTTCTTC.

The chain is built from TRBV5-1 and TRBJ2-2; TRBD2 might be the D (6 bases). Trimming stripped 0 bases from V and 6 bases from J, with 12 bases between. CDR1 and CDR2 from the germline V gene are SGHRS and YFSETQ. This CDR3 is built from 15 residues. The CDR3 region has the DNA TGCGCCAGCAGCTTGGAGGGACTGGTCGCCGGGGAGCTGTTTTTT. Translated, it gives CASSLEGLVAGELFF.

V and J are TRBV20-1 and TRBJ2-1; 7 bases fit TRBD2. Trimming at V came to 2 bases and at J to 2 bases, leaving 12 bases not matched to a gene. The CDR3 covers 17 residues. The V gene's germline CDR1 is DFQATT and CDR2 SNEGSKA (reference sequence). CDR3 DNA: TGCAGTGCTAGAAAAAGGCAAAGCGGGATAGCCTACAATGAGCAGTTCTTC. Protein product: CSARKRQSGIAYNEQFF.

This clonotype has just a few counts. The chain recombines TRBV9 with TRBJ1-2; maybe TRBD1 (5 bases). Germline lookup yields CDR1 SGDLS and CDR2 YYNGEE. The CDR3 is 16 amino acids. V was trimmed by 0 bases and J by 0 bases, leaving 12 bases between them. CDR3 sequence: CASSVDQGTSNYGYTF. In DNA form, the CDR3 reads TGTGCCAGCAGCGTAGACCAAGGGACTTCTAACTATGGCTACACCTTC.

The CDR3 protein is CSAPGETSGRGSGELFF. The CDR3 DNA sequence: TGCAGTGCTCCTGGGGAGACTAGCGGGAGAGGGAGCGGGGAGCTGTTTTTT. The chain carries TRBV20-1 and TRBJ2-2, with TRBD2 identical over 12 bases. There are 17 residues in the CDR3. The ends lost 5 bases at V and 7 bases at J; junction bases unmatched: 14. Germline values: CDR1 DFQATT, CDR2 SNEGSKA (reference sequence).

The V and J genes are TRBV9 and TRBJ2-7; D might be TRBD1 or TRBD2, each matching 5 bases. The V and J ends lost 2 bases and 0 bases respectively, with 12 bases between them. Looked up from germline, CDR1 is SGDLS and CDR2 is YYNGEE. The CDR3 loop spans 15 amino acids. CDR3 sequence reads: CASSVAGTNSYEQYF. The CDR3 region has the DNA TGTGCCAGCAGCGTTGCAGGGACGAACTCCTACGAGCAGTACTTC.

This clonotype was recorded once. One end of the junction fails to match germline, which may point to a read error. CDR3 in amino acids: CSAIGYPGQGARNTEVFF. Here the CDR3 DNA reads TGCAGTGCTATTGGTTACCCGGGGCAGGGGGCTAGGAACACTGAAGTTTTCTTT. The genes are TRBV20-1 and TRBJ1-1; TRBD1 matches at 8 bases. Germline CDR1 is DFQATT and CDR2 is SNEGSKA (reference sequence). The CDR3 length is 18 residues.

This clonotype was detected once. V usage is TRBV6-2 or TRBV6-3 and J usage is TRBJ2-2; no definite D call. The germline V gene has CDR1 MNHEY and CDR2 SVGEGT. The CDR3 has 17 residues. V was pared by 3 bases and J by 4 bases, with 18 bases between. CDR3 protein: CASSYHKARRSTGELFF. The CDR3, as DNA: TGTGCCAGCAGTTATCATAAGGCGAGAAGATCCACCGGGGAGCTGTTTTTT.

The V and J genes are TRBV7-2 and TRBJ2-7, with unresolved D. Trimming pared 5 bases from V and 7 bases from J, leaving 15 bases between. Germline-derived CDR1 and CDR2 are SGHTA and FQGNSA. This CDR3 has 13 amino acids. The CDR3 reads CASSRRSDNEQYF. As DNA, the CDR3 is TGTGCCAGCAGCCGAAGGAGTGACAATGAGCAGTACTTC.

The J gene is TRBJ1-4, the V gene TRBV28; D is perhaps TRBD1 (6 bases). The CDR3 covers 13 residues. V was pared by 11 bases and J by 8 bases, with 18 bases between. CDR1 is MDHEN, CDR2 SYDVKM, per germline. The CDR3 here is CAGPGTCGEKLFF. The CDR3 coding sequence is TGTGCCGGACCAGGGACATGCGGGGAAAAACTGTTTTTT.

This rearrangement joins TRBV3-1 to TRBJ2-3; D uncertain. This CDR3 has 14 residues. V dropped 1 base and J dropped 2 bases, with 7 bases sitting between them. CDR1 is LGHDT, CDR2 YNNKEL, per germline (reference sequence). CDR3 loop: CASSQVNLTDTQYF. The CDR3 DNA reads as TGTGCCAGCAGCCAAGTCAACCTCACAGATACGCAGTATTTT.

This clonotype was seen once. The V and J genes are TRBV7-3 and TRBJ1-1, with D hard to call. The CDR3 is 16 residues long. CDR1 is SGHTA, CDR2 FQGTGA, per germline. V gave up 1 base and J gave up 1 base, with 13 bases separating them. CDR3 in DNA: TGTGCCAGCAGCTTAAATAGGGCAGGAGCGAACACTGAAGCTTTCTTT. Encoded protein: CASSLNRAGANTEAFF.

The DNA of the CDR3 is TGTGCCAGCAGCAAAGGCCCCGGGTTGGAGTACTTC. Translated: CASSKGPGLEYF. The chain has TRBV21-1 and TRBJ2-7; the DNA was not compared with TRBD1, the D call given in the table. TRBV21-1 is described as a pseudogene. The CDR3 extends over 12 amino acids.

The V gene is TRBV27, the J gene TRBJ1-6; D is perhaps TRBD1 (5 bases). Trimming stripped 7 bases from V and 5 bases from J, with 15 bases between. This CDR3 contains 15 residues. Germline V gives CDR1 MNHEY, CDR2 SMNVEV (reference sequence). Here the CDR3 DNA reads TGTGCCAGCACTCTAAGGGGATTGGATAATTCACCCCTCCACTTT. As protein: CASTLRGLDNSPLHF.

This clonotype was counted once. The rearrangement uses TRBV21-1 and TRBJ1-5; the table calls TRBD1, which could not be checked here. TRBV21-1 is termed a pseudogene. The CDR3 extends over 18 amino acids. In DNA, the CDR3 is TGTGCCAGCAGCAATCGATGTCCCGCTCTACGGAGAAATCAGCCCCAGCATTTT. Its protein product is CASSNRCPALRRNQPQHF.

This clonotype was counted between two and nine times. The chain employs TRBV10-2 and TRBJ2-7, with 7 bases aligning to TRBD2. This CDR3 is built from 13 residues. V lost 6 bases and J lost 3; bases outside the gene matches: 5. Germline assignment: CDR1 WSHSY and CDR2 SAAADI. CDR3 DNA: TGCGCCAGCAGAGCGGGACTGCTCTACGAGCAGTACTTC. Its protein is CASRAGLLYEQYF.

This clonotype appeared a few times. The rearrangement links TRBV9 to TRBJ1-2, with D maybe TRBD1 (5 bases). The germline V and J ends were trimmed by 3 bases and 2 bases, with 14 bases remaining between them. From germline, CDR1 is SGDLS and CDR2 YYNGEE. CDR3 length: 15 amino acids. This CDR3 is CASSDRDDLNYGYTF. The CDR3 DNA sequence: TGTGCCAGCAGCGACCGGGACGACCTAAACTATGGCTACACCTTC.

The chain has TRBV9 and TRBJ1-6; TRBD1 matches 8 bases. The V gene's germline CDR1 is SGDLS and CDR2 YYNGEE. V lost 0 bases and J lost 6; bases outside the gene matches: 2. The CDR3 covers 15 residues. The CDR3 sequence: CASSVGTGTNSPLHF. The CDR3 DNA reads TGTGCCAGCAGCGTAGGGACAGGGACTAATTCACCCCTCCACTTT.

The J gene is TRBJ2-3, the V gene TRBV7-6, with D perhaps matching TRBD2 (7 bases). Germline-derived CDR1 and CDR2 are SGHVS and FNYEAQ. CDR3 length: 17 residues. The V end was cut by 5 bases, the J end by 0 bases, with 18 bases between. CDR3 nucleotides: TGTGCCAGCAGCCCCGGTCGCGGGGGCCCTAGCACAGATACGCAGTATTTT. Encoded protein: CASSPGRGGPSTDTQYF.

This clonotype turned up a few times. The chain is built from TRBV3-1 and TRBJ2-1; D is unresolved. This CDR3 region has 14 residues. CDR1 is LGHDT and CDR2 is YNNKEL in the germline V gene (reference sequence). V was trimmed by 4 bases and J by 7 bases, leaving 14 bases between them. The CDR3 region is CASSPFEAQNEQFF. The CDR3 coding sequence is TGTGCCAGCAGCCCTTTCGAGGCGCAAAATGAGCAGTTCTTC.